These 27 T cell receptor beta chains originate from one sample sequenced in a study of human T cells and chemical hapten exposure. TCRdb re-called the RACE reads with MiXCR, one entry per CDR3 protein. The repertoire holds about 110,000 distinct CDR3 sequences, roughly a tenth seen once, with around 3.1% in the top ten. The time point was: patch test 2, 6 weeks after DPC sensitization. The treatment here: therapeutic diphenylcyclopropenone sensitization with weekly scalp DPC. Sequences were derived from whole blood, sampled in connection with sensitization to the hapten diphenylcyclopropenone (DPC). Source of these receptors: a middle-aged woman with alopecia areata. Some clones in this sample may be carry-over from other donors' samples.

In DNA, the CDR3 is TGTGCCAGTACCCTGACAGGGCTCCGTCAGCCCCAGCATTTT. It translates to CASTLTGLRQPQHF. The chain joins TRBV19 to TRBJ1-5, with 7 positions matching TRBD1. CDR1 and CDR2 (germline): LNHDA, SQIVND (reference sequence). J gave up 6 bases and V 7 bases, and 9 bases lay outside the gene matches. The length of the CDR3 is 14 residues.

This clonotype was detected ten times or more. The chain uses TRBV28 and TRBJ2-7; possible D gene TRBD1, 6 bases. This CDR3 comprises 15 residues. The germline V gene encodes CDR1 MDHEN and CDR2 SYDVKM. V was trimmed by 7 bases and J by 2 bases, leaving 18 bases between them. The CDR3 DNA sequence: TGTGCCAGCACCATTTATCGTGGGACAACCTACGAGCAGTACTTC. Translating gives CASTIYRGTTYEQYF.

This clonotype was counted ten times or more. The rearrangement links TRBV20-1 to TRBJ2-3, with D tentatively TRBD2 (5 bases). The germline V gene has CDR1 DFQATT and CDR2 SNEGSKA (reference sequence). V lost 6 bases, J lost 5 bases, and 9 bases lay in between. The CDR3 runs to 11 residues. The CDR3 DNA is TGCAGTGCCAAAAGCGGAGATACGCAGTATTTT. It specifies CSAKSGDTQYF.

This clonotype was seen ten or more times. The CDR3 loop is CASSLLQGPYEQYF. For the CDR3, the DNA is TGTGCCAGCAGCTTATTACAGGGCCCCTACGAGCAGTACTTC. The V call is TRBV7-8, the J call TRBJ2-7, with a possible D match to TRBD1 (6 bases). This CDR3 is 14 amino acids long. The germline V and J ends were trimmed by 2 bases and 2 bases, with 10 bases remaining between them. Looked up from germline, CDR1 is SGHVS and CDR2 is FQNEAQ.

This clonotype was seen a handful of times. V gene TRBV5-3 combines with J gene TRBJ1-1; possible D gene TRBD1, 5 bases. TRBV5-3 carries the ORF label, with uncertain function. The CDR3 is made up of 13 amino acids. Trimming shortened V by 4 bases and J by 11 bases, and 18 bases separated the two germline ends. In nucleotides, the CDR3 is TGTGCCAGAAGCGAGGGCTCTGAAAAGGGGGCTTTCTTT. Its protein product is CARSEGSEKGAFF.

To note about this clonotype: At one end, the junction sequence differs from germline, possibly due to a read error. The rearrangement links TRBV3-1 to TRBJ2-2, with TRBD2 matching over 7 bases. CDR3 length: 15 residues. Looked up from germline, CDR1 is LGHDT and CDR2 is YNNKEL (reference sequence). CDR3 sequence (DNA): TGTGCCAGCAGCCCGTTTAGCGGGTCTACCGGGGAGCTGCTTTTT. It yields the protein CASSPFSGSTGELLF.

This clonotype was counted only a few times. CDR3 in amino acids: CSNRDRGTDTQYF. The CDR3 nucleotides read TGCAGCAACCGGGACAGGGGCACAGATACGCAGTATTTT. The chain has TRBV29-1 and TRBJ2-3; 9 nucleotides line up with TRBD1. CDR1 and CDR2 from the germline V gene are SQVTM and ANQGSEA. The CDR3 is 13 residues long. V shed 8 bases, J shed 1 base, and the junction held 4 bases outside the gene matches.

This clonotype has a count of ten or more. The chain carries TRBV6-5 and TRBJ1-1; possibly TRBD1 for D (6 bases). The germline V and J ends were trimmed by 5 bases and 8 bases, with 12 bases remaining between them. Germline CDR1 is MNHEY and CDR2 is SVGAGI. This CDR3 has 12 amino acids. CDR3 nucleotides: TGTGCCAGCAGTAAAACGCAGGGGGAAGCTTTCTTT. Amino acids: CASSKTQGEAFF.

This clonotype was observed a few times. The V call is TRBV10-2, the J call TRBJ2-2; no definite D call. Germline V gene sequence: CDR1 WSHSY, CDR2 SAAADI. Trimming shortened V by 8 bases and J by 0 bases, and 7 bases separated the two germline ends. This CDR3 spans 13 amino acids. CDR3 in DNA: TGCGCCAGCGGGGTAACGAACACCGGGGAGCTGTTTTTT. Protein sequence: CASGVTNTGELFF.

This clonotype was seen ten or more times. J is TRBJ1-1 and V is TRBV29-1; unclear D gene. Germline V CDR1 and CDR2: SQVTM, ANQGSEA. Trimming shortened V by 7 bases and J by 0 bases, and 9 bases separated the two germline ends. The length of the CDR3 is 12 residues. DNA of the CDR3: TGCAGCGCCGCGGAGGTGAACACTGAAGCTTTCTTT. Residues: CSAAEVNTEAFF.

This chain links TRBV7-8 with TRBJ1-5; 8 bases fit TRBD1. V shed 3 bases and J 7 bases; nucleotides not matched to a gene: 11. The V gene's germline CDR1 is SGHVS and CDR2 FQNEAQ. The CDR3 sequence is 16 residues long. The CDR3 reads CASSFADRDFKQPQHF. CDR3 DNA sequence: TGTGCCAGCAGCTTTGCGGACAGGGATTTTAAGCAGCCCCAGCATTTT. The whole variable domain, remainder taken from reference TRBV7-8 and TRBJ1-5, is GAGVSQSPRYKVAKRGQDVALRCDPISGHVSLFWYQQALGQGPEFLTYFQNEAQLDKSGLPSDRFFAERPEGSVSTLKIQRTQQEDSAVYLCASSFADRDFKQPQHFGDGTRLSIL.

This clonotype was recorded at least ten times. J is TRBJ1-5 and V is TRBV20-1; D not certain. In germline, CDR1 is DFQATT, CDR2 SNEGSKA (reference sequence). V was trimmed by 5 bases and J by 5 bases, leaving 10 bases between them. There are 12 residues in the CDR3. DNA of the CDR3: TGCAGTGCTGCTAGAAGAGATCAGCCCCAGCATTTT. Translated, it gives CSAARRDQPQHF.

This clonotype was counted only a few times. The chain uses TRBV6-6 and TRBJ1-3; tentative D call: TRBD1 (6 bases). Germline values: CDR1 MNHNY, CDR2 SVGAGI (reference sequence). Between the trimmed V and J ends, which lost 2 bases and 4 bases, there was a span of 12 bases. The CDR3 sequence is 15 residues long. The CDR3 DNA reads TGTGCCAGCAGTTACAGCGGGGGGCTCGGAAACACCATATATTTT. Translated, it gives CASSYSGGLGNTIYF.

The chain combines TRBV20-1 with TRBJ1-4; D unresolved. From germline, CDR1 is DFQATT and CDR2 SNEGSKA (reference sequence). The CDR3 spans 16 residues. V was cut by 0 bases and J by 0 bases, with 11 bases left in between. The chain's CDR3 is CSAREAYGATNEKLFF. Written as DNA, the CDR3 is TGCAGTGCTAGAGAAGCTTATGGCGCAACTAATGAAAAACTGTTTTTT.

This clonotype has only a few counts. The chain has TRBV15 and TRBJ2-5, with D possibly matching TRBD2 (6 bases). V was trimmed by 1 base and J by 1 base, leaving 13 bases between them. The CDR3 sequence is 16 residues long. The germline gives CDR1 LNHNV, CDR2 YYDKDF (reference sequence). The CDR3 region is CATSRGGSGPQETQYF. Written as DNA, the CDR3 is TGTGCCACCAGCAGAGGAGGTAGCGGACCCCAAGAGACCCAGTACTTC. Looking up the rest from reference TRBV15 and TRBJ2-5 gives the full variable domain: DAMVIQNPRYQVTQFGKPVTLSCSQTLNHNVMYWYQQKSSQAPKLLFHYYDKDFNNEADTPDNFQSRRPNTSFCFLDIRSPGLGDTAMYLCATSRGGSGPQETQYFGPGTRLLVL.

This clonotype was detected a few times. This chain connects TRBV3-1 to TRBJ2-1, with no clear D. The CDR3 runs 15 residues. Deletions cut 3 bases from V and 4 bases from J, with 13 bases between. Germline V gene sequence: CDR1 LGHDT, CDR2 YNNKEL (reference sequence). CDR3 bases: TGTGCCAGCAGCCATAGTCAGGTAAATTACAATGAGCAGTTCTTC. Its protein is CASSHSQVNYNEQFF.

This clonotype occurred a few times. Here the CDR3 reads CSAQTRRETQYF. DNA for the CDR3: TGCAGTGCCCAGACAAGACGAGAGACCCAGTACTTC. V usage is TRBV20-1 and J usage is TRBJ2-5; D ambiguous. The CDR3 contains 12 residues. V was cut by 6 bases and J by 4 bases, with 12 bases left in between. Per germline, CDR1 DFQATT and CDR2 SNEGSKA (reference sequence).

Only a few counts were recorded for this clonotype. The gene calls are TRBV3-1 and TRBJ1-1, with D possibly TRBD1 on 5 matching bases. Deletions cut 1 base from V and 11 bases from J, with 14 bases between. The CDR3 has 13 amino acids. Germline V lookup: CDR1 LGHDT, CDR2 YNNKEL (reference sequence). CDR3 residues: CASSQASGLWAFF. CDR3 DNA: TGTGCCAGCAGCCAAGCTTCAGGGTTGTGGGCTTTCTTT. Complete variable domain (other parts from reference TRBV3-1 and TRBJ1-1): DTAVSQTPKYLVTQMGNDKSIKCEQNLGHDTMYWYKQDSKKFLKIMFSYNNKELIINETVPNRFSPKSPDKAHLNLHINSLELGDSAVYFCASSQASGLWAFFGQGTRLTVV.

This clonotype has only a few counts. The V call is TRBV7-9, the J call TRBJ1-2, with D unclear. V was trimmed by 7 bases and J by 6 bases, leaving 21 bases between them. The CDR3 length is 15 residues. Per germline, CDR1 SEHNR and CDR2 FQNEAQ (reference sequence). CDR3 protein: CASTVNGPGRDGYTF. The CDR3 bases are TGTGCCAGCACCGTGAACGGACCCGGGAGGGATGGCTACACCTTC. The whole variable domain, remainder taken from reference TRBV7-9 and TRBJ1-2, is DTGVSQNPRHKITKRGQNVTFRCDPISEHNRLYWYRQTLGQGPEFLTYFQNEAQLEKSRLLSDRFSAERPKGSFSTLEIQRTEQGDSAMYLCASTVNGPGRDGYTFGSGTRLTVV.

CDR3 region: CASSLALRQGMATGELFF. CDR3 in DNA: TGTGCCAGCAGTTTAGCCCTCAGACAGGGGATGGCGACCGGGGAGCTGTTTTTT. This sequence joins TRBV12-3 or TRBV12-4 and TRBJ2-2; 8 nucleotides agree with TRBD1. The CDR3 length is 18 residues. The V segment lost 0 bases and the J segment 5 bases; nucleotides outside the gene matches: 11.

In this sample, this clonotype turned up a few times. The chain links TRBV20-1 to TRBJ2-7; maybe TRBD1 (8 bases). From germline, CDR1 is DFQATT and CDR2 SNEGSKA (reference sequence). V lost 6 bases, J lost 5 bases, and 23 bases lay in between. The CDR3 consists of 15 residues. CDR3 in amino acids: CSAAGAGQGADEQYF. In DNA form, the CDR3 reads TGCAGTGCGGCCGGAGCGGGGCAGGGGGCGGACGAGCAGTACTTC.

Details on this clonotype: A much larger clonotype is one base distant, so this may be a read error. The chain links TRBV24-1 to TRBJ1-2; D unresolved. Germline V gene lookup returns CDR1 KGHDR and CDR2 SFDVKD. The germline V and J ends were trimmed by 9 bases and 0 bases, with 19 bases remaining between them. The CDR3 consists of 16 residues. The CDR3 here is CATGGPDATANYGYTF. CDR3 bases: TGTGCCACCGGTGGGCCCGACGCAACAGCTAACTATGGCTACACCTTC.

The V gene is TRBV29-1, the J gene TRBJ2-3; no firm D call. Trimming stripped 4 bases from V and 5 bases from J, with 13 bases between. CDR1 is SQVTM, CDR2 ANQGSEA, per germline. This CDR3 region has 13 residues. The CDR3, as DNA: TGCAGCGTTGTGAGTGTCCCCATAGATACGCAGTATTTT. It yields the protein CSVVSVPIDTQYF.

In its sample, this clonotype was seen many times. The chain carries TRBV13 and TRBJ2-7, with D hard to call. V shed 4 bases and J shed 7 bases, with 14 bases lying between them. This CDR3 spans 13 amino acids. CDR1 and CDR2 from the germline V gene are PRHDT and FYEKMQ (reference sequence). Here the CDR3 reads CASSYTPRPEQYF. The CDR3 coding sequence is TGTGCCAGCAGCTATACACCCAGACCGGAGCAGTACTTC.

The rearrangement joins TRBV6-2 or TRBV6-3 to TRBJ1-2, with TRBD1 identical over 8 bases. Germline V gives CDR1 MNHEY, CDR2 SVGEGT. The CDR3 extends over 16 amino acids. V was clipped by 6 bases and J by 2 bases; unmatched bases: 11. The CDR3 region is CASRRSGSGGNYGYTF. The CDR3 nucleotides read TGTGCCAGCAGGCGCTCCGGGTCAGGGGGCAACTATGGCTACACCTTC.

This clonotype was detected only a few times. The chain uses TRBV5-1 and TRBJ2-1; weak D call: TRBD2 (5 bases). The germline CDR1 and CDR2 sequences are SGHRS and YFSETQ. With 3 bases removed from V and 4 bases from J, the gap between germline ends came to 8 bases. The CDR3 is 13 residues long. The CDR3 DNA reads TGCGCCAGCAGCTCCGGGATTTACAATGAGCAGTTCTTC. Translation: CASSSGIYNEQFF.

This clonotype was detected ten times or more. This chain links TRBV24-1 with TRBJ1-1; 8 positions match TRBD1. The CDR3 totals 11 residues. Per the germline V gene, CDR1 is KGHDR and CDR2 is SFDVKD. Germline trimming cut 9 bases from V and 5 bases from J; bases unmatched to any gene: 1. CDR3 residues: CATGQGTEAFF. Here the CDR3 DNA reads TGTGCCACCGGACAGGGAACTGAAGCTTTCTTT.